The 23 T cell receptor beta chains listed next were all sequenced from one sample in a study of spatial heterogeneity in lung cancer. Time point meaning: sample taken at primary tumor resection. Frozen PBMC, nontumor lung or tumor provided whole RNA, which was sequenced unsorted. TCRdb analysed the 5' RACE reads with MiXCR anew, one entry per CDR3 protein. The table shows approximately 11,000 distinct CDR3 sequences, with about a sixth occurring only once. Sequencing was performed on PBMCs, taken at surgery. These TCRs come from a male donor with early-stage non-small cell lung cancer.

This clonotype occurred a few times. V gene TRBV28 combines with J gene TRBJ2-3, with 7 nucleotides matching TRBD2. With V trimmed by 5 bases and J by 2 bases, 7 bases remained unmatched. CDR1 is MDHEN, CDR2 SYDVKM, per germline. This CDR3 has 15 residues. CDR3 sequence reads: CASSTRETDTDTQYF. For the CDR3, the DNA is TGTGCCAGCAGTACGCGGGAGACCGACACAGATACGCAGTATTTT.

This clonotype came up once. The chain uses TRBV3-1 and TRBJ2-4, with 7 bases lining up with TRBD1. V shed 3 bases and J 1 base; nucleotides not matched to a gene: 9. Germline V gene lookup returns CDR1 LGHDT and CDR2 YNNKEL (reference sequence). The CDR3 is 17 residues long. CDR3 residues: CASSHQQGRGAKNIQYF. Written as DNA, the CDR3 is TGTGCCAGCAGCCACCAACAGGGGAGAGGCGCCAAAAACATTCAGTACTTC.

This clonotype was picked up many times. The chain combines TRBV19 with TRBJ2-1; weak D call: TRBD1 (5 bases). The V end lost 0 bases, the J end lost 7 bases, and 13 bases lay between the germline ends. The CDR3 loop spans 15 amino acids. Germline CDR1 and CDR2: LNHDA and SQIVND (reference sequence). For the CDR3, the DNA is TGTGCCAGTAGTATAGACAGGGTGGGTGCGAATGAGCAGTTCTTC. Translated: CASSIDRVGANEQFF.

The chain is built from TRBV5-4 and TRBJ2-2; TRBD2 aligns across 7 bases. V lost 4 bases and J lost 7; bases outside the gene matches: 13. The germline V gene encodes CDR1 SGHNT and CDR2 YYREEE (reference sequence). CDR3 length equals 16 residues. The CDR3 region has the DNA TGTGCCAGCAGCCCGCCGGGAGGCGGAATTGGCGGGGAGCTGTTTTTT. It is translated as CASSPPGGGIGGELFF.

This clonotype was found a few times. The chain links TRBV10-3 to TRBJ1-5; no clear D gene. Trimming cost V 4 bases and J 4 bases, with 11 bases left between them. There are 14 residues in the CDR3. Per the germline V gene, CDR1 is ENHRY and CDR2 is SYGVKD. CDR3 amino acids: CAISAQEKNQPQHF. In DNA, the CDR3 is TGTGCCATCAGTGCGCAGGAGAAAAATCAGCCCCAGCATTTT.

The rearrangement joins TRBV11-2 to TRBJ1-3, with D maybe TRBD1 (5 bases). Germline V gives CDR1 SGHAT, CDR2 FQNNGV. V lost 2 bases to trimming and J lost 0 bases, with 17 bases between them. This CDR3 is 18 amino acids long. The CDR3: CASSLRMNLGVSGNTIYF. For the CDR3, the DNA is TGTGCCAGCAGCTTACGAATGAATCTGGGGGTCTCTGGAAACACCATATATTTT.

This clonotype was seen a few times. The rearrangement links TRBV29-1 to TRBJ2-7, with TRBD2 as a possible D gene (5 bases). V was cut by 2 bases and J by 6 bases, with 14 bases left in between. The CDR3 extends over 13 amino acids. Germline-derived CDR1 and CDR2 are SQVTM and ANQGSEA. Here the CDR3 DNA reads TGCAGCGTTGAACGGGGAATCCCTCGCGAGCAGTACTTC. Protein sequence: CSVERGIPREQYF.

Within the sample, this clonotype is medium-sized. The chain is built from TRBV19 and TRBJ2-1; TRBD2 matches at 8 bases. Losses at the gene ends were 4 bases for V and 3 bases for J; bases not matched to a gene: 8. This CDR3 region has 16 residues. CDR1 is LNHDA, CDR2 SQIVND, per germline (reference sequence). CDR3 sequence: CASSRSAGVVYNEQFF. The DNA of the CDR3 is TGTGCCAGTAGTAGATCAGCGGGAGTTGTCTACAATGAGCAGTTCTTC.

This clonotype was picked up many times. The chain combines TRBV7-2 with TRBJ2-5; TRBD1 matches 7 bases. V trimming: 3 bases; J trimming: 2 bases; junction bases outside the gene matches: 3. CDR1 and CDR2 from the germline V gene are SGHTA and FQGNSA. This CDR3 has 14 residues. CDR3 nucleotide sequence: TGTGCCAGCAGCTTGGGACAGCATCAAGAGACCCAGTACTTC. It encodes CASSLGQHQETQYF.

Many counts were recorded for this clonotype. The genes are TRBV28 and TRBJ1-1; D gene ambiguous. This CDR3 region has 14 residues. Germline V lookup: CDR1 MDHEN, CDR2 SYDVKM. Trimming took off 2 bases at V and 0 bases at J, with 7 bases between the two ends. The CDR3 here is CASSLTDMNTEAFF. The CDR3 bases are TGTGCCAGCAGTTTAACCGATATGAACACTGAAGCTTTCTTT.

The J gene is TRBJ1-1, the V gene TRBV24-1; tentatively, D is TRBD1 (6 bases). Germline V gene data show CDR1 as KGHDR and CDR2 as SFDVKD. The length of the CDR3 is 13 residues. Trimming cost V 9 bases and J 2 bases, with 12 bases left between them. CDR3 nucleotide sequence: TGTGCCACCCAACGACAGGCTAACACTGAAGCTTTCTTT. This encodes CATQRQANTEAFF.

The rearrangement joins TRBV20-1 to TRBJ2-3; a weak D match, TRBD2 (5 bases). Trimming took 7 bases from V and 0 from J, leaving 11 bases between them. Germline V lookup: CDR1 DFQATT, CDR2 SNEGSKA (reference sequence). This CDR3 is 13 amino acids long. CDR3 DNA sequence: TGCAGTGGTCGTGGCGGGAGCACAGATACGCAGTATTTT. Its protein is CSGRGGSTDTQYF.

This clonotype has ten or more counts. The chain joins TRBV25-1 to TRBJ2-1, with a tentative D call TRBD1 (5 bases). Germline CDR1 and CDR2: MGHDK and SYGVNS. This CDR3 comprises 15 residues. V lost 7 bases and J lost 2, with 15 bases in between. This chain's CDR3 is CASKGDSQTYNEQFF. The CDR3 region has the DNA TGTGCCAGCAAGGGTGACAGCCAAACCTACAATGAGCAGTTCTTC.

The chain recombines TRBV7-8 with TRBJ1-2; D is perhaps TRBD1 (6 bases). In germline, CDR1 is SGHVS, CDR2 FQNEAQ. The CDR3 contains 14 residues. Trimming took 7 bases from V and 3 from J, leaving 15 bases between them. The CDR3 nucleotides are TGTGCCAGCAACGACAGGACTTCTCACTATGGCTACACCTTC. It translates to CASNDRTSHYGYTF.

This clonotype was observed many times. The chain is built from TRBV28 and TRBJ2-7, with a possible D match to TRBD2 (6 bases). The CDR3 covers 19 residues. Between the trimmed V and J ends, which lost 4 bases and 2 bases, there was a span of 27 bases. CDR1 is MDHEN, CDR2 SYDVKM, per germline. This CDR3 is CASSSDLSLGTYTPYEQYF. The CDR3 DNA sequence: TGTGCCAGCAGTTCGGACCTCTCCCTCGGGACTTATACCCCCTACGAGCAGTACTTC.

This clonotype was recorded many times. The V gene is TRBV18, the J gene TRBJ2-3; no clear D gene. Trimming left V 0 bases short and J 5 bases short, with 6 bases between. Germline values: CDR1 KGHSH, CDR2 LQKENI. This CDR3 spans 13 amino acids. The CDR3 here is CASSPPVRDTQYF. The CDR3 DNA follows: TGTGCCAGCTCACCACCGGTCCGAGATACGCAGTATTTT. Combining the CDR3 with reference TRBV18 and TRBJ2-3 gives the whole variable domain NAGVMQNPRHLVRRRGQEARLRCSPMKGHSHVYWYRQLPEEGLKFMVYLQKENIIDESGMPKERFSAEFPKEGPSILRIQQVVRGDSAAYFCASSPPVRDTQYFGPGTRLTVL.

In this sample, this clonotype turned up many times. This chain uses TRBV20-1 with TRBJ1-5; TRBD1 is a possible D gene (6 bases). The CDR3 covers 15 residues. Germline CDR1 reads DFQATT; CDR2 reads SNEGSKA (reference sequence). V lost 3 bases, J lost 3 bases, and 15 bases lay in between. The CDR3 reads CSASLIGGVNQPQHF. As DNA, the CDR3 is TGCAGTGCTAGTTTGATCGGGGGCGTCAATCAGCCCCAGCATTTT.

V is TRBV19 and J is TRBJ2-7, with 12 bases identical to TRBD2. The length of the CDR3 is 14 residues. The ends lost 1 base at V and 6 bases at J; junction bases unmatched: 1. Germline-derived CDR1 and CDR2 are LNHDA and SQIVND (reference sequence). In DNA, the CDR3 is TGTGCCAGTAGTATAGGGACTAGCGGGACCGAGCAGTACTTC. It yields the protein CASSIGTSGTEQYF.

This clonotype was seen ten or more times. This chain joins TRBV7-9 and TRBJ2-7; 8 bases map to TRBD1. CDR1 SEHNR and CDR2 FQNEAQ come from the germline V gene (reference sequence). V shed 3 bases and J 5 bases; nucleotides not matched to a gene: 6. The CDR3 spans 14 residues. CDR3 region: CASSLGQVTHEQYF. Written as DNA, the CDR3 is TGTGCCAGCAGCTTGGGACAGGTGACCCACGAGCAGTACTTC.

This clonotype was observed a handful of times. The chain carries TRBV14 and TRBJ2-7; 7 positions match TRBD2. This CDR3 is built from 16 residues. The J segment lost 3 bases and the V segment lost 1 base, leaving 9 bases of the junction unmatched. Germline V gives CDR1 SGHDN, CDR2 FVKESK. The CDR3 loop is CASSQVGPSGSYEQYF. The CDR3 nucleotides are TGTGCCAGCAGCCAAGTAGGACCTAGCGGTAGCTACGAGCAGTACTTC.

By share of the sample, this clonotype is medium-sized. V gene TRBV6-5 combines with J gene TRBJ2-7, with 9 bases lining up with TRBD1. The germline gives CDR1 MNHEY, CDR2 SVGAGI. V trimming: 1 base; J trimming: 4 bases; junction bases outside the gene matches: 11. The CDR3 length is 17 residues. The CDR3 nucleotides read TGTGCCAGCAGTTACTTTGCGGGGACAGGGAGGGAGTACGAGCAGTACTTC. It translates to CASSYFAGTGREYEQYF.

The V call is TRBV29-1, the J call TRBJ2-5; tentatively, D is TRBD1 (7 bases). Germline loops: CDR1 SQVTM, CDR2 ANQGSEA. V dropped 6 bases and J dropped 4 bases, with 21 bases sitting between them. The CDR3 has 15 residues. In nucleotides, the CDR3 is TGCAGCGTCCTCAGGGGGGCCGGCCCCGGAGAGACCCAGTACTTC. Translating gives CSVLRGAGPGETQYF. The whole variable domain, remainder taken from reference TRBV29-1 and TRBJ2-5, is SAVISQKPSRDICQRGTSLTIQCQVDSQVTMMFWYRQQPGQSLTLIATANQGSEATYESGFVIDKFPISRPNLTFSTLTVSNMSPEDSSIYLCSVLRGAGPGETQYFGPGTRLLVL.

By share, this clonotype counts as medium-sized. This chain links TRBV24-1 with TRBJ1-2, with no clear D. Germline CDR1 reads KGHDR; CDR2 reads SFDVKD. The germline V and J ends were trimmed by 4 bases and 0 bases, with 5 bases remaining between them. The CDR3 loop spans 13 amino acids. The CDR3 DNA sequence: TGTGCCACCAGTGACAGAGCTAACTATGGCTACACCTTC. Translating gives CATSDRANYGYTF.